Each of the 30 T cell receptor beta chains below was sequenced from the same sample in a study of blood T cell repertoires in COVID-19. Using immunoSEQ multiplex PCR, the repertoire was profiled, and TCRdb retains in-frame clones only, with some absent. The sample holds about 190,000 clones, around 86% seen once. Source material: peripheral blood. These receptors originate from a man aged 40-50 years with acute or convalescent COVID-19.

The chain carries TRBV9 and TRBJ2-1; maybe TRBD2 (6 bases). Looked up from germline, CDR1 is SGDLS and CDR2 is YYNGEE. V was shortened by 0 bases and J by 5 bases, with 15 bases between the two germline ends. This CDR3 spans 16 amino acids. For the CDR3, the DNA is TGTGCCAGCAGCGTAGCTCTCGGGGGTGGTAACAATGAGCAGTTCTTC. This sequence encodes CASSVALGGGNNEQFF.

This chain connects TRBV4-2 to TRBJ2-5; 8 nucleotides match TRBD2. Germline values: CDR1 LGHNA, CDR2 YNFKEQ. The V gene end was trimmed by 3 bases and the J gene end by 5 bases; junction bases not matched to a gene: 14. The CDR3 contains 17 residues. CDR3 region: CASSQSGGLQVSETQYF. The CDR3 DNA follows: TGTGCCAGCAGCCAGTCGGGGGGGCTCCAAGTGTCCGAGACCCAGTACTTC.

The rearrangement joins TRBV11-1 to TRBJ1-1; D is uncertain. Germline loops: CDR1 SGHAT, CDR2 FQDESV (reference sequence). The CDR3 consists of 13 residues. The V end lost 5 bases, the J end lost 1 base, and 8 bases lay between the germline ends. The CDR3 sequence: CASSATPNTEAFF. DNA of the CDR3: TGTGCCAGCAGCGCGACACCGAACACTGAAGCTTTCTTT.

This chain joins TRBV29-1 and TRBJ2-7, with D perhaps TRBD1 (5 bases). CDR1 is SQVTM and CDR2 is ANQGSEA in the germline V gene. V lost 3 bases to trimming and J lost 6 bases, with 15 bases between them. This CDR3 is 13 amino acids long. The CDR3 nucleotides are TGCAGCGTTGACCGCAGGGATGGAGCCGAGCAGTACTTC. Amino acid sequence: CSVDRRDGAEQYF.

This chain connects TRBV5-1 to TRBJ2-3, with D possibly matching TRBD1 (5 bases). Trimming removed 2 bases at V and 2 bases at J, with 9 bases between. The V gene's germline CDR1 is SGHRS and CDR2 YFSETQ. The CDR3 runs 14 residues. CDR3: CASSLQDSTDTQYF. As DNA, the CDR3 is TGCGCCAGCAGCTTACAGGATTCCACAGATACGCAGTATTTT.

The genes are TRBV10-2 and TRBJ2-5, with 12 bases lining up with TRBD2. V lost 7 bases and J lost 6; bases outside the gene matches: 6. This CDR3 spans 14 amino acids. Germline lookup yields CDR1 WSHSY and CDR2 SAAADI. DNA of the CDR3: TGCGCCAGCACCGCTAGCGGGGGGGCGAAGACCCAGTACTTC. It specifies CASTASGGAKTQYF.

The gene calls are TRBV6-5 and TRBJ1-2; 8 bases match TRBD1. The CDR3 has 14 amino acids. Per germline, CDR1 MNHEY and CDR2 SVGAGI. V dropped 0 bases and J dropped 4; count of bases not matched to a gene: 1. The CDR3 bases are TGTGCCAGCAGTTACTCCGGACAGGGCTATGGCTACACCTTC. As protein: CASSYSGQGYGYTF.

V usage is TRBV6-5 and J usage is TRBJ1-1; D is undetermined. Trimming took off 10 bases at V and 1 base at J, with 16 bases between the two ends. Germline values: CDR1 MNHEY, CDR2 SVGAGI. This CDR3 region has 14 residues. CDR3 nucleotides: TGTGCCATTACCCAATTGGGAGAGAACACTGAAGCTTTCTTT. Encoded protein: CAITQLGENTEAFF.

This sequence joins TRBV19 and TRBJ1-2; 8 nucleotides line up with TRBD1. The V gene's germline CDR1 is LNHDA and CDR2 SQIVND (reference sequence). The V gene end was trimmed by 4 bases and the J gene end by 2 bases; junction bases not matched to a gene: 18. The CDR3 has 19 residues. CDR3: CASSKDYRDRSTVNYGYTF. CDR3 DNA: TGTGCCAGTAGTAAAGACTATCGGGACAGGAGTACTGTAAACTATGGCTACACCTTC.

A few counts support this clone. The J gene is TRBJ2-7, the V gene TRBV7-8; D is undetermined. The V gene's germline CDR1 is SGHVS and CDR2 FQNEAQ. The CDR3 loop spans 11 amino acids. V gave up 5 bases and J gave up 7 bases, with 9 bases separating them. The CDR3: CASSRGLEQYF. DNA of the CDR3: TGTGCCAGCAGCCGTGGTCTAGAGCAGTACTTC.

J is TRBJ1-2 and V is TRBV28, with D uncertain. CDR1 is MDHEN, CDR2 SYDVKM, per germline. The V end was cut by 6 bases, the J end by 4 bases, with 9 bases between. This CDR3 contains 12 residues. The CDR3 protein is CASSRGSYGYTF. Written as DNA, the CDR3 is TGTGCCAGCAGCCGGGGTAGCTATGGCTACACCTTC.

The chain couples TRBV6-6 to TRBJ1-1; perhaps TRBD1 as D (6 bases). Deletions cut 0 bases from V and 4 bases from J, with 12 bases between. Per the germline V gene, CDR1 is MNHNY and CDR2 is SVGAGI (reference sequence). The CDR3 has 15 residues. The CDR3 DNA follows: TGTGCCAGCAGTTACTCCGGGGGGCCCGGCACTGAAGCTTTCTTT. This gives the protein CASSYSGGPGTEAFF.

The J gene is TRBJ2-3, the V gene TRBV4-2, with 8 bases matching TRBD2. The CDR3 has 15 residues. Germline V gives CDR1 LGHNA, CDR2 YNFKEQ. V shed 4 bases, J shed 5 bases, and the junction held 8 bases outside the gene matches. CDR3 nucleotides: TGTGCCAGCAGCCCCCTCGGCGGGGGGCGAGATACGCAGTATTTT. The encoded protein is CASSPLGGGRDTQYF.

This clone was seen only once. This chain uses TRBV5-8 with TRBJ1-1, with TRBD1 identical over 9 bases. The V and J ends lost 6 bases and 1 base, in that order; junction bases with no gene match: 4. Germline V lookup: CDR1 SGHTS, CDR2 YDEGEE. The CDR3 is made up of 14 amino acids. CDR3 nucleotides: TGTGCCAGCATTCGGGACAGGGCGAACACTGAAGCTTTCTTT. It translates to CASIRDRANTEAFF. The full variable domain, completed using reference TRBV5-8 and TRBJ1-1, is EAGVTQSPTHLIKTRGQQATLRCSPISGHTSVYWYQQALGLGLQFLLWYDEGEERNRGNFPPRFSGRQFPNYSSELNVNALELEDSALYLCASIRDRANTEAFFGQGTRLTVV.

This clone has just a few counts. The V gene is TRBV5-1, the J gene TRBJ1-6, with 7 bases identical to TRBD1. Trimming cost V 5 bases and J 10 bases; bases outside gene matches: 9. The germline V gene encodes CDR1 SGHRS and CDR2 YFSETQ. The CDR3 is 14 amino acids. As DNA, the CDR3 is TGCGCCAGCAGAATGGGACAGTCGACCTCACCCCTCCACTTT. It is translated as CASRMGQSTSPLHF.

The chain employs TRBV19 and TRBJ2-1; D perhaps matches TRBD2 (6 bases). The V gene lost 6 bases and the J gene lost 2 bases, with 14 bases spanning the gap. This CDR3 has 15 amino acids. The V gene's germline CDR1 is LNHDA and CDR2 SQIVND (reference sequence). For the CDR3, the DNA is TGTGCCAGTAGCGTAAGCTGGGGGGCCTACAATGAGCAGTTCTTC. It translates to CASSVSWGAYNEQFF.

The gene calls are TRBV12-5 and TRBJ2-3; 9 nucleotides agree with TRBD2. V dropped 7 bases and J dropped 6; count of bases not matched to a gene: 11. The germline V gene has CDR1 LGHNT and CDR2 FRNRAP. This CDR3 comprises 15 residues. In DNA form, the CDR3 reads TGTGCTAGTGCCTTAGCGGGGGCAGGGATGGATACGCAGTATTTT. This translates into CASALAGAGMDTQYF.

The CDR3 nucleotides read TGCGCCAGCAGCTTGGACAGTCAGAACACTGAAGCTTTCTTT. Residues: CASSLDSQNTEAFF. The J gene is TRBJ1-1, the V gene TRBV5-1; D call uncertain. V was shortened by 0 bases and J by 1 base, with 7 bases between the two germline ends. The germline V gene has CDR1 SGHRS and CDR2 YFSETQ. The CDR3 has 14 amino acids.

This chain connects TRBV14 to TRBJ2-6; D is possibly TRBD1 (6 bases). CDR1 SGHDN and CDR2 FVKESK come from the germline V gene. The CDR3 sequence is 17 residues long. V lost 1 base and J lost 0, with 10 bases in between. The CDR3 DNA reads as TGTGCCAGCAGCCAAGCCGACAGGCACTCTGGGGCCAACGTCCTGACTTTC. Translation gives CASSQADRHSGANVLTF. Filled out from reference TRBV14 and TRBJ2-6, the complete variable domain reads EAGVTQFPSHSVIEKGQTVTLRCDPISGHDNLYWYRRVMGKEIKFLLHFVKESKQDESGMPNNRFLAERTGGTYSTLKVQPAELEDSGVYFCASSQADRHSGANVLTFGAGSRLTVL.

The V gene is TRBV9, the J gene TRBJ1-1; 9 nucleotides match TRBD1. CDR3 length equals 15 residues. Germline values: CDR1 SGDLS, CDR2 YYNGEE. After removal of 0 bases from V and 6 bases from J, the junction contained 6 bases not matched to a gene. CDR3 coding DNA: TGTGCCAGCAGCGTAGTCCCTCGACAGGGGGCTGAAGCTTTCTTT. Amino acid sequence: CASSVVPRQGAEAFF.

This chain links TRBV6-5 with TRBJ1-2; 9 bases match TRBD1. Looked up from germline, CDR1 is MNHEY and CDR2 is SVGAGI. This CDR3 spans 15 amino acids. V lost 9 bases, J lost 8 bases, and 16 bases stayed unmatched. CDR3 sequence (DNA): TGTGCCAGTCGAACCGCCGGGACAGGGTCTACGGGCTACACCTTC. Encoded protein: CASRTAGTGSTGYTF.

The rearrangement uses TRBV4-1 and TRBJ2-3; D unclear. Trimming shortened V by 1 base and J by 3 bases, and 14 bases separated the two germline ends. This CDR3 has 16 amino acids. Germline CDR1 reads MGHRA; CDR2 reads YSYEKL. In nucleotides, the CDR3 is TGCGCCAGCAGCCAAGTCTACAGAGTCGAGACAGATACGCAGTATTTT. As protein: CASSQVYRVETDTQYF.

The rearrangement joins TRBV19 to TRBJ1-2; D gene unclear. The CDR3 spans 16 residues. The germline gives CDR1 LNHDA, CDR2 SQIVND (reference sequence). The V gene lost 3 bases and the J gene lost 3 bases, with 17 bases spanning the gap. The CDR3 nucleotides read TGTGCCAGTAGTATTAGTGTGAGGACGCGGGACTATGGCTACACCTTC. Encoded protein: CASSISVRTRDYGYTF.

This CDR3 reads CASSDGKGTLGYTF. The CDR3 DNA is TGTGCCAGCAGTGACGGGAAGGGTACCCTTGGCTACACCTTC. The chain is built from TRBV2 and TRBJ1-2; the D is unclear. V dropped 3 bases and J dropped 7 bases, with 15 bases sitting between them. Germline V gene lookup returns CDR1 SNHLY and CDR2 FYNNEI. This CDR3 is 14 amino acids long. The whole variable domain, filled in from reference TRBV2 and TRBJ1-2, reads EPEVTQTPSHQVTQMGQEVILRCVPISNHLYFYWYRQILGQKVEFLVSFYNNEISEKSEIFDDQFSVERPDGSNFTLKIRSTKLEDSAMYFCASSDGKGTLGYTFGSGTRLTVV.

The V and J genes are TRBV5-8 and TRBJ2-1, with a possible D match to TRBD2 (6 bases). The CDR3 has 15 amino acids. Deletions cut 7 bases from V and 6 bases from J, with 20 bases between. Germline V gene data show CDR1 as SGHTS and CDR2 as YDEGEE. The CDR3 here is CASLNPGVRLNEQFF. CDR3 coding DNA: TGTGCCAGCCTTAACCCGGGGGTTAGACTCAATGAGCAGTTCTTC.

V and J are TRBV5-6 and TRBJ1-2; no clear D gene. V dropped 5 bases and J dropped 4 bases, with 15 bases sitting between them. This CDR3 region has 14 residues. CDR1 is SGHDT, CDR2 YYEEEE, per germline. The CDR3 loop is CASRTLRLVYGYTF. As DNA, the CDR3 is TGTGCCAGCAGAACACTCAGGCTCGTCTATGGCTACACCTTC. Combining the CDR3 with reference TRBV5-6 and TRBJ1-2 gives the whole variable domain DAGVTQSPTHLIKTRGQQVTLRCSPKSGHDTVSWYQQALGQGPQFIFQYYEEEERQRGNFPDRFSGHQFPNYSSELNVNALLLGDSALYLCASRTLRLVYGYTFGSGTRLTVV.

The chain recombines TRBV24-1 with TRBJ2-3; D possibly corresponds to TRBD1 (5 bases). Germline values: CDR1 KGHDR, CDR2 SFDVKD. There are 13 residues in the CDR3. Trimming cost V 6 bases and J 6 bases, with 12 bases left between them. This CDR3 reads CATSRGPSDTQYF. CDR3 coding DNA: TGTGCCACCAGTAGGGGCCCCTCGGATACGCAGTATTTT.

The chain joins TRBV18 to TRBJ1-2, with TRBD1 identical over 7 bases. Germline trimming cut 4 bases from V and 4 bases from J; bases unmatched to any gene: 12. This CDR3 is built from 16 residues. Germline CDR1 reads KGHSH; CDR2 reads LQKENI. The CDR3 here is CASSRSTTGAFYGYTF. The DNA of the CDR3 is TGTGCCAGCTCACGTAGTACCACAGGGGCCTTCTATGGCTACACCTTC.

The chain joins TRBV15 to TRBJ1-2, with 7 bases lining up with TRBD1. The CDR3 loop spans 17 amino acids. With 1 base clipped from V and 5 bases from J, the junction kept 13 bases outside the gene matches. CDR1 LNHNV and CDR2 YYDKDF come from the germline V gene (reference sequence). CDR3 DNA sequence: TGTGCCACCAGCAGAGTGGACGGACAGGATCCGTCTTATGGCTACACCTTC. Its protein is CATSRVDGQDPSYGYTF.

The rearrangement joins TRBV10-1 to TRBJ2-5, with D perhaps matching TRBD2 (6 bases). Trimming took 3 bases from V and 2 from J, leaving 16 bases between them. Germline assignment: CDR1 WNHNN and CDR2 SYGVQD (reference sequence). This CDR3 has 16 amino acids. CDR3 sequence: CASSDSSAGSQETQYF. For the CDR3, the DNA is TGCGCCAGCAGTGATTCATCTGCGGGGTCTCAAGAGACCCAGTACTTC.